The next 24 T cell receptor beta chains were all read from a single sample in a study of shared clonotypes between healthy human individuals. Profiled with immunoSEQ multiplex PCR; TCRdb holds only in-frame clones, not every one. The sample lists 550,000 to 800,000 clones, roughly 88% seen once, with 34% in the top ten. What was sequenced was memory CD8+ T cells from PBMCs. Subset noted: CD45RO+ cells pooled with CCR7-negative TemRA cells. The receptors were gathered from a young man in good health. Some clones in this sample may be carry-over from other donors' samples.

The rearrangement links TRBV5-5 to TRBJ2-7; TRBD1 matches 7 bases. Germline V gene sequence: CDR1 SGHKS, CDR2 YYEKEE (reference sequence). The CDR3 contains 13 residues. The ends lost 2 bases at V and 5 bases at J; junction bases unmatched: 4. Here the CDR3 reads CASSLWTGNEQYF. In DNA, the CDR3 is TGTGCCAGCAGCTTATGGACAGGAAACGAGCAGTACTTC.

This sequence joins TRBV19 and TRBJ2-3; D might be TRBD2 (5 bases). The V gene's germline CDR1 is LNHDA and CDR2 SQIVND (reference sequence). The CDR3 totals 14 residues. V was clipped by 8 bases and J by 1 base, with 13 bases between them. The DNA of the CDR3 is TGTGCCAGTGGCGAACAAGCGGGCACAGATACGCAGTATTTT. Protein sequence: CASGEQAGTDTQYF.

The V call is TRBV2, the J call TRBJ2-4; D call uncertain. There are 15 residues in the CDR3. Germline CDR1 reads SNHLY; CDR2 reads FYNNEI. V was trimmed by 3 bases and J by 3 bases, leaving 12 bases between them. As DNA, the CDR3 is TGTGCCAGCAGTGATTACGACTTTGGCAAAAACATTCAGTACTTC. It translates to CASSDYDFGKNIQYF.

This clone was picked up one time. The V and J genes are TRBV4-1 and TRBJ2-3; TRBD2 aligns across 9 bases. V was pared by 1 base and J by 6 bases, with 5 bases of the junction left unmatched. The CDR3 has 15 amino acids. From germline, CDR1 is MGHRA and CDR2 YSYEKL. CDR3 in amino acids: CASSQGRREGDTQYF. DNA for the CDR3: TGCGCCAGCAGCCAAGGCAGGCGGGAGGGGGATACGCAGTATTTT.

The rearrangement joins TRBV4-3 to TRBJ1-1; 8 bases match TRBD1. The CDR3 has 13 amino acids. Trimming cost V 4 bases and J 4 bases; bases outside gene matches: 2. Germline V gene data show CDR1 as LGHNA and CDR2 as YSLEER. This CDR3 reads CASSPDRVTEAFF. The DNA of the CDR3 is TGCGCCAGCAGCCCGGACAGGGTCACTGAAGCTTTCTTT.

The chain joins TRBV9 to TRBJ2-7; 7 bases map to TRBD2. This CDR3 spans 13 amino acids. With 4 bases clipped from V and 5 bases from J, the junction kept 6 bases outside the gene matches. CDR1 SGDLS and CDR2 YYNGEE come from the germline V gene. For the CDR3, the DNA is TGTGCCAGCAGCCCAAGCGGGAAGGACGAGCAGTACTTC. Translating gives CASSPSGKDEQYF.

V is TRBV5-1 and J is TRBJ2-7; unclear D gene. Trimming shortened V by 4 bases and J by 4 bases, and 21 bases separated the two germline ends. In germline, CDR1 is SGHRS, CDR2 YFSETQ. This CDR3 comprises 16 residues. The CDR3 spells CASSVDRVRADYEQYF. In DNA form, the CDR3 reads TGCGCCAGCAGCGTCGACCGAGTACGAGCAGATTACGAGCAGTACTTC.

This chain connects TRBV9 to TRBJ2-7; the match to TRBD2 covers 8 bases. The CDR3 length is 14 residues. V lost 4 bases and J lost 5; bases outside the gene matches: 8. The germline V gene has CDR1 SGDLS and CDR2 YYNGEE. The CDR3 DNA sequence: TGTGCCAGCAGCCCGAGTAGCGGGAAAAACGAGCAGTACTTC. Translation: CASSPSSGKNEQYF.

The J gene is TRBJ2-7, the V gene TRBV9; the D is unclear. The CDR3 sequence is 12 residues long. Per germline, CDR1 SGDLS and CDR2 YYNGEE. V shed 3 bases and J shed 5 bases, with 9 bases lying between them. CDR3 region: CASSGTWDEQYF. As DNA, the CDR3 is TGTGCCAGCAGCGGGACCTGGGACGAGCAGTACTTC.

The CDR3 DNA sequence: TGTGCCAGCAGCGTAGGTAATGGTTTTTCAGGCACTAATGAAAAACTGTTTTTT. Its translation: CASSVGNGFSGTNEKLFF. This chain links TRBV9 with TRBJ1-4; D uncertain. Trimming removed 0 bases at V and 2 bases at J, with 17 bases between. The CDR3 covers 18 residues. In germline, CDR1 is SGDLS, CDR2 YYNGEE.

The V call is TRBV25-1, the J call TRBJ1-4; 7 bases match TRBD1. Per the germline V gene, CDR1 is MGHDK and CDR2 is SYGVNS. With V trimmed by 4 bases and J by 8 bases, 4 bases remained unmatched. This CDR3 spans 13 amino acids. The DNA for the CDR3 is TGTGCCAGCAGTGTACCGGGACAGGAAAAACTGTTTTTT. Translating gives CASSVPGQEKLFF. Full variable domain (outside the CDR3, taken from reference TRBV25-1 and TRBJ1-4): EADIYQTPRYLVIGTGKKITLECSQTMGHDKMYWYQQDPGMELHLIHYSYGVNSTEKGDLSSESTVSRIRTEHFPLTLESARPSHTSQYLCASSVPGQEKLFFGSGTQLSVL.

This chain uses TRBV5-6 with TRBJ2-7; 8 positions agree with TRBD2. The V segment lost 5 bases and the J segment 6 bases; nucleotides outside the gene matches: 4. CDR3 length: 12 residues. Germline assignment: CDR1 SGHDT and CDR2 YYEEEE. The CDR3 is CASRSGGSEQYF. CDR3 DNA: TGTGCCAGCAGATCGGGGGGGAGCGAGCAGTACTTC.

The chain couples TRBV11-2 to TRBJ1-2; D possibly corresponds to TRBD1 (5 bases). Germline V lookup: CDR1 SGHAT, CDR2 FQNNGV. The CDR3 is made up of 17 amino acids. The germline V and J ends were trimmed by 0 bases and 2 bases, with 16 bases remaining between them. Here the CDR3 DNA reads TGTGCCAGCAGCTTAGATTCACCCGGGACGGAGAACTATGGCTACACCTTC. This gives the protein CASSLDSPGTENYGYTF.

The chain recombines TRBV6-5 with TRBJ2-7; no clear D gene. The CDR3 spans 15 residues. V was trimmed by 6 bases and J by 7 bases, leaving 22 bases between them. Germline-derived CDR1 and CDR2 are MNHEY and SVGAGI. In DNA, the CDR3 is TGTGCCAGCAGGAGCCGAATTGGGTCCGCCGGGGAGCAGTACTTC. Amino acid sequence: CASRSRIGSAGEQYF.

The chain couples TRBV7-9 to TRBJ2-3; D is ambiguous. The CDR3 extends over 15 amino acids. Germline CDR1 and CDR2: SEHNR and FQNEAQ (reference sequence). V gave up 2 bases and J gave up 0 bases, with 9 bases separating them. The CDR3 DNA sequence: TGTGCCAGCAGCTTATTGGTCAGAAGCACAGATACGCAGTATTTT. This sequence encodes CASSLLVRSTDTQYF. The full variable domain, its missing parts supplied by reference TRBV7-9 and TRBJ2-3, is DTGVSQNPRHKITKRGQNVTFRCDPISEHNRLYWYRQTLGQGPEFLTYFQNEAQLEKSRLLSDRFSAERPKGSFSTLEIQRTEQGDSAMYLCASSLLVRSTDTQYFGPGTRLTVL.

The chain uses TRBV19 and TRBJ1-5; possible D gene TRBD1, 6 bases. CDR1 and CDR2 from the germline V gene are LNHDA and SQIVND (reference sequence). This CDR3 spans 14 amino acids. The V end was cut by 3 bases, the J end by 4 bases, with 10 bases between. CDR3: CASSMGQGNQPQHF. CDR3 sequence (DNA): TGTGCCAGTAGTATGGGGCAGGGGAATCAGCCCCAGCATTTT.

This clone was observed a few times. This rearrangement joins TRBV14 to TRBJ2-2; TRBD1 agrees at 8 bases. In germline, CDR1 is SGHDN, CDR2 FVKESK. The length of the CDR3 is 19 residues. V trimming: 0 bases; J trimming: 4 bases; junction bases outside the gene matches: 13. CDR3 nucleotides: TGTGCCAGCAGCCAAGAGACCCGGGGGACAGGCCGCGGCACCGGGGAGCTGTTTTTT. Amino acid sequence: CASSQETRGTGRGTGELFF.

This clone was recorded a few times. The chain links TRBV10-1 to TRBJ1-1; D not resolved. Germline-derived CDR1 and CDR2 are WNHNN and SYGVQD (reference sequence). Trimming cost V 2 bases and J 1 base, with 5 bases left between them. CDR3 length: 13 amino acids. CDR3 DNA: TGCGCCAGCAGTGAGCTCAGGAACACTGAAGCTTTCTTT. Protein product: CASSELRNTEAFF.

The chain is built from TRBV7-2 and TRBJ2-7, with a possible D match to TRBD2 (5 bases). V lost 4 bases and J lost 0, with 13 bases in between. The germline V gene has CDR1 SGHTA and CDR2 FQGNSA. The CDR3 has 15 amino acids. The CDR3 loop reads CASSSRTVSSYEQYF. The CDR3 DNA is TGTGCCAGCAGCTCCCGGACTGTAAGCTCCTACGAGCAGTACTTC.

V and J are TRBV7-2 and TRBJ2-7, with D unclear. Germline-derived CDR1 and CDR2 are SGHTA and FQGNSA. This CDR3 comprises 13 residues. V was clipped by 5 bases and J by 2 bases, with 10 bases between them. The CDR3 DNA sequence: TGTGCCAGCAGCCCCTTGGACCCCTACGAGCAGTACTTC. This codes for CASSPLDPYEQYF.

V and J are TRBV6-1 and TRBJ1-5; D is undetermined. The CDR3 runs to 13 residues. In germline, CDR1 is MNHNS, CDR2 SASEGT. The germline V and J ends were trimmed by 6 bases and 6 bases, with 12 bases remaining between them. The CDR3 DNA reads TGTGCCAGCAGCGAAAGCCGGGGTCAGCCCCAGCATTTT. Translated, it gives CASSESRGQPQHF.

The chain employs TRBV28 and TRBJ2-5; TRBD1 matches 10 bases. Per germline, CDR1 MDHEN and CDR2 SYDVKM. V lost 6 bases, J lost 3 bases, and 4 bases stayed unmatched. This CDR3 contains 14 residues. This chain's CDR3 is CASSRTGGKETQYF. CDR3 DNA sequence: TGTGCCAGCAGCCGGACAGGGGGGAAAGAGACCCAGTACTTC.

This chain links TRBV27 with TRBJ2-7, with D uncertain. V dropped 3 bases and J dropped 3 bases, with 9 bases sitting between them. CDR1 MNHEY and CDR2 SMNVEV come from the germline V gene (reference sequence). The CDR3 length is 13 residues. CDR3 DNA: TGTGCCAGCAGTTTGGACCCTAACTACGAGCAGTACTTC. It encodes CASSLDPNYEQYF.

V is TRBV11-3 and J is TRBJ2-1, with 11 bases aligning to TRBD2. The V and J ends lost 2 bases and 4 bases, in that order; junction bases with no gene match: 13. This CDR3 has 19 residues. Per the germline V gene, CDR1 is SGHNT and CDR2 is YENEEA. The CDR3 DNA is TGTGCCAGCAGCTTATCACGGGGTAGCGGGAGGGCCGTTTACAATGAGCAGTTCTTC. The encoded protein is CASSLSRGSGRAVYNEQFF. The entire variable domain, with the rest obtained from reference TRBV11-3 and TRBJ2-1, is as follows: EAGVVQSPRYKIIEKKQPVAFWCNPISGHNTLYWYLQNLGQGPELLIRYENEEAVDDSQLPKDRFSAERLKGVDSTLKIQPAELGDSAVYLCASSLSRGSGRAVYNEQFFGPGTRLTVL.